This T cell receptor beta chain comes out of a study of beta chain features in type 1 diabetes. Germline loops: CDR1 LNHNV, CDR2 YYDKDF (reference sequence). Trimming cost V 6 bases and J 6 bases, with 11 bases left between them. The CDR3 loop spans 13 amino acids. For this clone: Its target is not known.

Study conclusions and caveats: HLA effects on TCRB rearrangement stayed unresolved here. VDJ junctions sequenced from type 1 diabetes patients showed fewer insertions and more deletions. Type 1 diabetes patients had TCRB CDR3s that were shorter (moderately but significantly so) in all four CD4+ subsets. Within patients, naive, central memory and Treg TCRB repertoires seemed more similar than within healthy donors.

Expressed TCRB transcripts got sequenced, as all isolated RNA was reverse transcribed. Here immunoSEQ multiplex PCR was the method, and the copy in TCRdb shows in-frame clones only, minus some. The sample yields about 320,000 clones, 11% to 15% seen once. The receptor was derived from a man in his thirties or forties in good health. Sequences were obtained from central memory CD4+ T cells from blood. This chain joins TRBV15 and TRBJ1-4, with D tentatively TRBD1 (6 bases). CDR3 sequence: CATRGGRDEKLFF. CDR3 bases: TGTGCCACCAGGGGGGGCAGGGATGAAAAACTGTTTTTT.